Below are 28 T cell receptor beta chains sequenced from a single sample in a study of blood T cell repertoires in COVID-19 (dated by TCRdb to the early 2020s). Library construction relied on the immunoSEQ multiplex PCR assay. The source is immuneACCESS, and TCRdb retained only in-frame sequences with V and J called. Part of the clones is not carried over; for the studies checked, unresolved V genes explain less than half of this, and the remainder is unexplained. The sample table lists 220,000 or so clones, 70% to 90% of them with a count of one. The ten largest clones add up to roughly 2.6% of the sample. Source material: peripheral blood. The receptors shown here come from a man aged 45-60 years who had recovered from COVID-19.

The chain has TRBV27 and TRBJ2-1, with TRBD2 matching over 7 bases. The germline CDR1 and CDR2 sequences are MNHEY and SMNVEV (reference sequence). The ends lost 2 bases at V and 1 base at J; junction bases unmatched: 2. CDR3 length: 15 amino acids. CDR3 in DNA: TGTGCCAGCAGTTTAGCGGGAGTATCCTACAATGAGCAGTTCTTC. This gives the protein CASSLAGVSYNEQFF.

V is TRBV18 and J is TRBJ2-5, with D possibly matching TRBD2 (7 bases). Germline assignment: CDR1 KGHSH and CDR2 LQKENI. The CDR3 has 14 residues. V gave up 4 bases and J gave up 5 bases, with 14 bases separating them. The CDR3 loop is CASSRSTGGETQYF. For the CDR3, the DNA is TGTGCCAGCTCACGATCGACGGGGGGCGAGACCCAGTACTTC.

The gene calls are TRBV9 and TRBJ1-3; D might be TRBD1 (6 bases). Germline V gene data show CDR1 as SGDLS and CDR2 as YYNGEE. V shed 1 base and J shed 0 bases, with 11 bases lying between them. The CDR3 spans 16 residues. The CDR3 region is CASSVSPTGSGNTIYF. CDR3 nucleotides: TGTGCCAGCAGCGTATCCCCGACAGGCTCTGGAAACACCATATATTTT.

The J gene is TRBJ2-7, the V gene TRBV28; 9 bases are shared with TRBD1. The trim removed 1 base at V and 1 base at J, leaving 5 bases unmatched. Germline assignment: CDR1 MDHEN and CDR2 SYDVKM. The CDR3 spans 16 residues. CDR3 sequence (DNA): TGTGCCAGCAGTTTATCCCTGGGACAGGGATCCTACGAGCAGTACTTC. Amino acid sequence: CASSLSLGQGSYEQYF.

This chain links TRBV9 with TRBJ1-1, with a weak D call TRBD1 (5 bases). V was trimmed by 0 bases and J by 6 bases, leaving 9 bases between them. This CDR3 is 13 amino acids long. Per germline, CDR1 SGDLS and CDR2 YYNGEE. CDR3 nucleotide sequence: TGTGCCAGCAGCGTAGAGGGAGGGGCTGAAGCTTTCTTT. This codes for CASSVEGGAEAFF.

This chain connects TRBV7-9 to TRBJ2-1; 7 nucleotides align to TRBD1. This CDR3 has 13 amino acids. Trimming removed 9 bases from V and 6 bases from J; junction bases left unmatched: 8. Germline V gene lookup returns CDR1 SEHNR and CDR2 FQNEAQ (reference sequence). CDR3 protein: CASKGGAGNEQFF. As DNA, the CDR3 is TGTGCCAGTAAAGGGGGCGCCGGCAATGAGCAGTTCTTC.

The V and J genes are TRBV18 and TRBJ1-3; D not certain. The length of the CDR3 is 13 residues. The V gene lost 6 bases and the J gene lost 5 bases, with 11 bases spanning the gap. The germline V gene encodes CDR1 KGHSH and CDR2 LQKENI. Written as DNA, the CDR3 is TGTGCCAGCTCGGCCCCCCCCCGAAACACCATATATTTT. It encodes CASSAPPRNTIYF.

This clone appeared a few times. CDR3 DNA sequence: TGTGCCAGCGACTTTGCGGGCAATGGCAATCAGCCCCAGCATTTT. It translates to CASDFAGNGNQPQHF. The J gene is TRBJ1-5, the V gene TRBV2; D remains ambiguous. CDR1 is SNHLY and CDR2 is FYNNEI in the germline V gene. The germline V and J ends were trimmed by 8 bases and 2 bases, with 16 bases remaining between them. There are 15 residues in the CDR3.

The rearrangement joins TRBV3-1 (or the pseudogene TRBV3-2) to TRBJ2-1; D call uncertain. The germline CDR1 and CDR2 sequences are LGHDT and YNNKEL (reference sequence). CDR3 length: 13 amino acids. The V gene lost 4 bases and the J gene lost 3 bases, with 7 bases spanning the gap. The CDR3 region has the DNA TGTGCCAGCAGCCCCGGCGGCTACAATGAGCAGTTCTTC. Translated, it gives CASSPGGYNEQFF.

The chain employs TRBV7-6 and TRBJ2-1; TRBD2 aligns across 13 bases. This CDR3 comprises 17 residues. V trimming: 5 bases; J trimming: 4 bases; junction bases outside the gene matches: 8. The germline V gene encodes CDR1 SGHVS and CDR2 FNYEAQ. The CDR3 loop is CASSPRTSGRPYNEQFF. For the CDR3, the DNA is TGTGCCAGCAGCCCTCGGACTAGCGGGAGACCTTACAATGAGCAGTTCTTC.

The rearrangement joins TRBV27 to TRBJ1-6; TRBD1 aligns across 8 bases. CDR3 length: 15 amino acids. Per the germline V gene, CDR1 is MNHEY and CDR2 is SMNVEV (reference sequence). The ends lost 3 bases at V and 6 bases at J; junction bases unmatched: 4. The CDR3 DNA reads as TGTGCCAGCAGTTTCGTGGACAGGGCTAATTCACCCCTCCACTTT. Translated, it gives CASSFVDRANSPLHF.

The V and J genes are TRBV7-2 and TRBJ2-3; D uncertain. The CDR3 is 14 amino acids. Germline CDR1 and CDR2: SGHTA and FQGNSA. Trimming left V 5 bases short and J 3 bases short, with 12 bases between. CDR3 sequence reads: CASSPQSRTDTQYF. Written as DNA, the CDR3 is TGTGCCAGCAGCCCACAGAGTAGGACAGATACGCAGTATTTT.

This CDR3 reads CASSPKWEGAYGYTF. DNA for the CDR3: TGTGCCAGCAGTCCTAAATGGGAGGGCGCCTATGGCTACACCTTC. The gene calls are TRBV27 and TRBJ1-2, with D unresolved. This CDR3 spans 15 amino acids. The germline V and J ends were trimmed by 5 bases and 4 bases, with 17 bases remaining between them. The V gene's germline CDR1 is MNHEY and CDR2 SMNVEV (reference sequence).

The chain combines TRBV12-2 with TRBJ2-2; TRBD1, the table's D call, was not compared with the DNA. TRBV12-2 is a known pseudogene. The CDR3 runs to 19 residues. CDR3 DNA: TGTGCAAGTCGCTTAAAGCACTATCCGGGACAGGGGAGGACCGGGGAGCTGTTTTTT. This encodes CASRLKHYPGQGRTGELFF.

V and J are TRBV30 and TRBJ1-3, with TRBD1 matching over 7 bases. V lost 2 bases and J lost 0; bases outside the gene matches: 7. Germline V gene data show CDR1 as GTSNPN and CDR2 as SVGIG (reference sequence). The CDR3 is 16 residues long. CDR3 residues: CAWSSGQVVSGNTIYF. The CDR3 coding sequence is TGTGCCTGGAGTTCCGGACAGGTCGTCTCTGGAAACACCATATATTTT.

The gene calls are TRBV5-4 and TRBJ2-2; 14 bases are a match to TRBD2. Trimming removed 2 bases from V and 6 bases from J; junction bases left unmatched: 9. Looked up from germline, CDR1 is SGHNT and CDR2 is YYREEE (reference sequence). The CDR3 runs to 18 residues. The CDR3 sequence is CASSFAPGLAGGAGELFF. The CDR3 DNA follows: TGTGCCAGCAGCTTTGCTCCAGGACTAGCGGGAGGCGCCGGGGAGCTGTTTTTT.

V is TRBV13 and J is TRBJ2-1, with D perhaps TRBD2 (6 bases). The CDR3 is 16 amino acids. Germline lookup yields CDR1 PRHDT and CDR2 FYEKMQ (reference sequence). Trimming removed 8 bases at V and 0 bases at J, with 17 bases between. The CDR3 DNA reads TGTGCCAGCGCATCCCTCGGGGGAAGCTCCTACAATGAGCAGTTCTTC. This encodes CASASLGGSSYNEQFF.

V and J are TRBV7-9 and TRBJ2-1, with TRBD1 matching 9 bases. Germline V lookup: CDR1 SEHNR, CDR2 FQNEAQ (reference sequence). This CDR3 contains 15 residues. Trimming cost V 6 bases and J 2 bases; bases outside gene matches: 5. Here the CDR3 DNA reads TGTGCCAGCAGGCCTGGACAGGGGACCTACAATGAGCAGTTCTTC. Translated: CASRPGQGTYNEQFF.

This rearrangement joins TRBV15 to TRBJ1-2; possible D gene TRBD1, 5 bases. The CDR3 totals 15 residues. V lost 8 bases and J lost 0, with 16 bases in between. Germline loops: CDR1 LNHNV, CDR2 YYDKDF (reference sequence). CDR3 in DNA: TGTGCCACCCGTGTTTCAGGGATAACTAACTATGGCTACACCTTC. Its protein product is CATRVSGITNYGYTF. Drawing the rest from reference TRBV15 and TRBJ1-2, the complete variable domain is DAMVIQNPRYQVTQFGKPVTLSCSQTLNHNVMYWYQQKSSQAPKLLFHYYDKDFNNEADTPDNFQSRRPNTSFCFLDIRSPGLGDTAMYLCATRVSGITNYGYTFGSGTRLTVV.

The genes are TRBV27 and TRBJ2-2, with D possibly matching TRBD2 (6 bases). There are 19 residues in the CDR3. The germline gives CDR1 MNHEY, CDR2 SMNVEV (reference sequence). V shed 6 bases and J shed 2 bases, with 25 bases lying between them. The CDR3 sequence: CASRPVWAGPQTNTGELFF. CDR3 nucleotide sequence: TGTGCCAGCAGACCAGTTTGGGCGGGACCCCAAACAAACACCGGGGAGCTGTTTTTT.

The CDR3 DNA reads TGTGCCAGCAGTTACAGCGGGCCAAATTCACCCCTCCACTTT. This translates into CASSYSGPNSPLHF. The chain employs TRBV6-5 and TRBJ1-6; no definite D call. V was trimmed by 2 bases and J by 7 bases, leaving 9 bases between them. CDR1 and CDR2 from the germline V gene are MNHEY and SVGAGI. The CDR3 extends over 14 amino acids.

The genes are TRBV15 and TRBJ2-7, with a possible D match to TRBD1 (5 bases). V lost 6 bases and J lost 5, with 14 bases in between. There are 13 residues in the CDR3. The germline CDR1 and CDR2 sequences are LNHNV and YYDKDF (reference sequence). CDR3 residues: CATSPQGFHEQYF. The CDR3 region has the DNA TGTGCCACCAGTCCTCAGGGTTTCCACGAGCAGTACTTC.

The V call is TRBV6-5, the J call TRBJ2-2; TRBD2 matches 8 bases. The CDR3 is 15 residues long. J lost 4 bases, V lost 8 bases, and 9 bases had no gene match. Germline V gene data show CDR1 as MNHEY and CDR2 as SVGAGI. The DNA of the CDR3 is TGTGCCAGCGGATTGGCTAGCGGGTTCACCGGGGAGCTGTTTTTT. Protein product: CASGLASGFTGELFF.

The chain combines TRBV2 with TRBJ1-4; tentatively, D is TRBD1 (5 bases). Between the trimmed V and J ends, which lost 8 bases and 7 bases, there was a span of 11 bases. Germline lookup yields CDR1 SNHLY and CDR2 FYNNEI. The CDR3 has 12 residues. CDR3 amino acids: CASGRQSEKLFF. The CDR3 DNA follows: TGTGCCAGCGGCAGACAGAGTGAAAAACTGTTTTTT.

The chain joins TRBV5-4 to TRBJ1-3; 7 nucleotides line up with TRBD1. J was trimmed by 2 bases and V by 1 base; bases with no gene match: 3. The CDR3 totals 15 residues. Germline V gene lookup returns CDR1 SGHNT and CDR2 YYREEE (reference sequence). The CDR3 sequence is CASSLFDRAGNTIYF. The CDR3 bases are TGTGCCAGCAGCTTGTTCGACAGGGCTGGAAACACCATATATTTT.

This clone was seen a single time. The chain joins TRBV9 to TRBJ1-1, with D possibly being TRBD1 (6 bases). Germline lookup yields CDR1 SGDLS and CDR2 YYNGEE. The CDR3 extends over 16 amino acids. The ends were cut back, 1 base at V and 2 bases at J, with 15 bases in the middle. CDR3 region: CASSVTGGASNTEAFF. The CDR3 bases are TGTGCCAGCAGCGTAACGGGGGGCGCTTCCAACACTGAAGCTTTCTTT.

The chain recombines TRBV15 with TRBJ2-5; 11 positions match TRBD2. This CDR3 has 15 amino acids. Germline-derived CDR1 and CDR2 are LNHNV and YYDKDF (reference sequence). V shed 5 bases, J shed 5 bases, and the junction held 7 bases outside the gene matches. This chain's CDR3 is CATSALAGGKETQYF. The CDR3 bases are TGTGCCACCAGCGCCTTAGCGGGAGGGAAGGAGACCCAGTACTTC. The whole variable domain, remainder taken from reference TRBV15 and TRBJ2-5, is DAMVIQNPRYQVTQFGKPVTLSCSQTLNHNVMYWYQQKSSQAPKLLFHYYDKDFNNEADTPDNFQSRRPNTSFCFLDIRSPGLGDTAMYLCATSALAGGKETQYFGPGTRLLVL.

The sample holds a few counts of this clone. The chain recombines TRBV18 with TRBJ1-3, with 8 bases matching TRBD1. Germline V gives CDR1 KGHSH, CDR2 LQKENI. V shed 1 base and J 0 bases; nucleotides not matched to a gene: 2. This CDR3 has 16 residues. This CDR3 reads CASSPRGQGSGNTIYF. The CDR3 bases are TGTGCCAGCTCACCACGCGGACAGGGCTCTGGAAACACCATATATTTT.